Listed here is a single T cell receptor beta chain. The CDR3 spans 16 residues. With 0 bases removed from V and 7 bases from J, the gap between germline ends came to 14 bases. CDR1 KGHDR and CDR2 SFDVKD come from the germline V gene. Authors' analysis steps: Amplifying reference gene primers gave estimates of nucleated cell counts. Here immunoSEQ multiplex PCR was the method, and the copy in TCRdb shows in-frame clones only, minus some. V, J and clone size are taken as reported in that table, and D and trimming were inferred from the DNA itself. Among fewer than 300,000 clones listed, 82% were seen once. This record comes from a study of blood T cell repertoires in COVID-19. The overall study: COVID-19 samples collected from the United States, Italy and Spain covered acute and convalescent phases. The analysed material was cDNA or gDNA that came from T cells, B-cell-depleted T cells, or PBMCs.

The chain couples TRBV24-1 to TRBJ2-2; weak D call: TRBD1 (6 bases). The origin of this receptor is a woman younger than 30 with acute or convalescent COVID-19. The material sequenced was peripheral blood. CDR3 protein: CATSDLGGRAGGELFF. Here the CDR3 DNA reads TGTGCCACCAGTGATTTGGGGGGCAGGGCCGGCGGGGAGCTGTTTTTT.